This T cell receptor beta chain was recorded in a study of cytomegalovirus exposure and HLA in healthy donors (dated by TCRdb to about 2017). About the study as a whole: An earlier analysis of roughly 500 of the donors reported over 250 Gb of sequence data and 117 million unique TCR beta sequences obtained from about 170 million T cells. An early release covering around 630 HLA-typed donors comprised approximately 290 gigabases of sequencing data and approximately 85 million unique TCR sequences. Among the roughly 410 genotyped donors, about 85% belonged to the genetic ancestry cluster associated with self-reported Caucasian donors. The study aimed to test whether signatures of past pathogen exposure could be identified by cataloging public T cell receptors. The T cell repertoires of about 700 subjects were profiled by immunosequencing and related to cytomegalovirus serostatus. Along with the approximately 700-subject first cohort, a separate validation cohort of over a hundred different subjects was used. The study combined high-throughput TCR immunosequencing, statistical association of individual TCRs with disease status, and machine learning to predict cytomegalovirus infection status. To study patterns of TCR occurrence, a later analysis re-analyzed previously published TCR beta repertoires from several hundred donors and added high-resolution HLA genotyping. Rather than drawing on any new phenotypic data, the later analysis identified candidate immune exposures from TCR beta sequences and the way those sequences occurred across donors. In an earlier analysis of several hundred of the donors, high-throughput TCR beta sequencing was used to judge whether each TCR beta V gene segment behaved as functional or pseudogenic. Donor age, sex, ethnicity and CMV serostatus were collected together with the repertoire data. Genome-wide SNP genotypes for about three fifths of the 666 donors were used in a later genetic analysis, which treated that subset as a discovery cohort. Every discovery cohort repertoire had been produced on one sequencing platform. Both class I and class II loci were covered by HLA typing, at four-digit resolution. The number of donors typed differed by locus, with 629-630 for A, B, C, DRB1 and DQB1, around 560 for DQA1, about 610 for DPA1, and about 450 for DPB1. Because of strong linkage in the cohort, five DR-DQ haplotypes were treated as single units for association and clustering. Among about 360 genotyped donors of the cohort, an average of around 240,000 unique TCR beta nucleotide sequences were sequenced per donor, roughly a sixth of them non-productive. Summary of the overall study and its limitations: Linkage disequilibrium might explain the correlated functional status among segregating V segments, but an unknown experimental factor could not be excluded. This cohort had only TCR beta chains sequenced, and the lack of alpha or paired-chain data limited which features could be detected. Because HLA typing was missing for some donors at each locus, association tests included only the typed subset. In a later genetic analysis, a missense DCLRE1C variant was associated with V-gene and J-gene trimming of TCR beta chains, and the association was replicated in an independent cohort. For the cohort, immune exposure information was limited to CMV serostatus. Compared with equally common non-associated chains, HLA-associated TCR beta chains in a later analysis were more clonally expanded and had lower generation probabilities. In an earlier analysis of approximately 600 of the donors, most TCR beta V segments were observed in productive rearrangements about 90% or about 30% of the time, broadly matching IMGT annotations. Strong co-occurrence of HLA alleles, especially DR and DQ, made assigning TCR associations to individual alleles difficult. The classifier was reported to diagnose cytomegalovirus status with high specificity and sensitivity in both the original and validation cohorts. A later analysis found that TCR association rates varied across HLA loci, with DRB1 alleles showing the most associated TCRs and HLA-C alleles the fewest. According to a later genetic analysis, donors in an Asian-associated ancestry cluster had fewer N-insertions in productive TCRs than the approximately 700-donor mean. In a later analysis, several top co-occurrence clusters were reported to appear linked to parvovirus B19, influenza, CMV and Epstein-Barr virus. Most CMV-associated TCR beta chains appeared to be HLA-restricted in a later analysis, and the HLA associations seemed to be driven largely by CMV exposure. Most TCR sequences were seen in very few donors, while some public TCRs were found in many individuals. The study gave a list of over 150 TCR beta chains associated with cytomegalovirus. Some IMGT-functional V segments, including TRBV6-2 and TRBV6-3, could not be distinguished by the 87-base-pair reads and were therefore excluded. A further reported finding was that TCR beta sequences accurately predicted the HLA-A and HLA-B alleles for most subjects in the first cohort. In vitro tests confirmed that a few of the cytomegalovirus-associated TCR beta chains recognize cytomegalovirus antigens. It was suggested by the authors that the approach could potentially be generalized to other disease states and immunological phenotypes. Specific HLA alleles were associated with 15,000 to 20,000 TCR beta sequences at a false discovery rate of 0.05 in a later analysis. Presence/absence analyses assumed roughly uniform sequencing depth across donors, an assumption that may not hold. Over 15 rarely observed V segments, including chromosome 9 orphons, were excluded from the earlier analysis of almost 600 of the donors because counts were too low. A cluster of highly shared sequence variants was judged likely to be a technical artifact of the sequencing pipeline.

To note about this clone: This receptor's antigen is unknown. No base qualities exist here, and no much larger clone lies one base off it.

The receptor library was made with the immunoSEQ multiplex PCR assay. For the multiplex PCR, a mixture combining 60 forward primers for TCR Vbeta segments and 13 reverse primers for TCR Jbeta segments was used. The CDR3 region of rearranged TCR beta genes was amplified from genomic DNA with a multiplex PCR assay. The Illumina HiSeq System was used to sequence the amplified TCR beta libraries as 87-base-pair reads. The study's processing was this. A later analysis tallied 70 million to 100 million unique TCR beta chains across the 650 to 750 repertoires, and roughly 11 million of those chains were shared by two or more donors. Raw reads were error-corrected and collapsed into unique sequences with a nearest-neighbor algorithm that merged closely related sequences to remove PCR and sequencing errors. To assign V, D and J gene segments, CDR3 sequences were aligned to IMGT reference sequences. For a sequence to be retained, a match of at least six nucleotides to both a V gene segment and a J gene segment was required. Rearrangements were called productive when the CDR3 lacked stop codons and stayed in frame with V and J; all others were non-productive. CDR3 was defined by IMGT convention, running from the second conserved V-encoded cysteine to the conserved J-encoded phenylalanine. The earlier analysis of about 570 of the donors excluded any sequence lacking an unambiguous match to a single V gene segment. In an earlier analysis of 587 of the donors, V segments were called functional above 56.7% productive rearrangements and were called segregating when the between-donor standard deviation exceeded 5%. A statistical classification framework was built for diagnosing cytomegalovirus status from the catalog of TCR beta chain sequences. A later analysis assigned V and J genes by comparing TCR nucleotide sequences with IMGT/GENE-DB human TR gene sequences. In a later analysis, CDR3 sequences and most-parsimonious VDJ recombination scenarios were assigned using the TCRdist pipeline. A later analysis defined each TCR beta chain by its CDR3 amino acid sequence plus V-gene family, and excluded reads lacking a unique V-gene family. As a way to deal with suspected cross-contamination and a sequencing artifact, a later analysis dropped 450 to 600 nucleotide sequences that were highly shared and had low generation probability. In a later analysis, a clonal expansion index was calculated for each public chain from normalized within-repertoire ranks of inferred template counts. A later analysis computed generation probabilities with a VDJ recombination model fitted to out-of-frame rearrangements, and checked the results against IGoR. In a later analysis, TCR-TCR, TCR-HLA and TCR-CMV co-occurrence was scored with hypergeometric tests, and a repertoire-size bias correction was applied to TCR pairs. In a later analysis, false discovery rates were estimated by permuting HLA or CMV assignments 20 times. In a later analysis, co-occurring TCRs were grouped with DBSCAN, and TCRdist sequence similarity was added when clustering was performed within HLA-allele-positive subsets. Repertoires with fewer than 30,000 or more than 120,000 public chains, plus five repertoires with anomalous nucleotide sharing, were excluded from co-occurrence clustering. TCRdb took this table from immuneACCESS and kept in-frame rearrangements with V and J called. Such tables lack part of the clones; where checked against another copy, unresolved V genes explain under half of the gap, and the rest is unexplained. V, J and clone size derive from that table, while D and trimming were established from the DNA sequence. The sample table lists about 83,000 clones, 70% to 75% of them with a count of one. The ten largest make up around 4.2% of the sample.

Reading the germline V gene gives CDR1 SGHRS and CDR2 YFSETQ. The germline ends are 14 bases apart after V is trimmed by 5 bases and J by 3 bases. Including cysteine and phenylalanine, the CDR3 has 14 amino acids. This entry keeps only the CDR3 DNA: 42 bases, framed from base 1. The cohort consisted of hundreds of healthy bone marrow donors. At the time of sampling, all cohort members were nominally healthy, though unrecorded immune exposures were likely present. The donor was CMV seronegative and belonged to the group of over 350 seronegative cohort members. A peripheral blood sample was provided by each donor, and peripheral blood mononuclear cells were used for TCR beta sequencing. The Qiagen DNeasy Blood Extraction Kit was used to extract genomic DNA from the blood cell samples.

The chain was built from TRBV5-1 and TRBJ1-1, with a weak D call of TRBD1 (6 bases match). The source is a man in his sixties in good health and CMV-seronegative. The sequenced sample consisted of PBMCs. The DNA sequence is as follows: TGCGCCAGCAGTTACAGGGTGGGGGACACTGAAGCTTTCTTT. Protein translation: CASSYRVGDTEAFF.